This TCR beta chain emerged from a study of shared clonotypes between healthy human individuals. Study-level points and caveats: Read depth was anticipated to influence clonotype sharing among donors. Four donors shared approximately 5% of their naive CD4 clonotypes.

CD45RO-negative, CCR7-positively selected cells formed the naive CD8 fraction, excluding terminally differentiated effector memory CD45RA+ cells. Participating donors were healthy, HIV-negative adults free of recent acute infections or vaccinations. Donors comprised only Caucasian adults living in Nashville, Tennessee. A word on this clone: Its antigen is undetermined.

V was pared by 8 bases and J by 3 bases, with 7 bases of the junction left unmatched. The CDR3 is 13 residues long. The germline V gene encodes CDR1 ENHRY and CDR2 SYGVKD. Using immunoSEQ multiplex PCR, the repertoire was profiled, and TCRdb retains in-frame clones only, with some absent. The sample carries 2 million to 2.5 million clones, about 95% recorded once. Sequencing input: naive CD8+ T cells sorted from blood. V and J are TRBV10-3 and TRBJ2-7, with TRBD2 matching over 7 bases. The clonotype was recovered from a man aged 18 to 30 in good health. The DNA for the CDR3 is TGTGCCATCGGGGAGGGTTCAGGCTACGAGCAGTACTTC. This sequence encodes CAIGEGSGYEQYF.